The source of this T cell receptor beta chain is a study of blood T cell repertoires in COVID-19 (dated by TCRdb to 2020 to 2022). Regarding the research as a whole: Samples from collaborators originated in the United States, Italy and Spain and spanned both the acute and convalescent phases of COVID-19. Where HLA class I and class II types were available, the types were taken from metadata supplied by the sample provider, not from assay-based typing. Samples came from the ongoing ImmuneRACE study (first 160 participants) plus 1,254 subjects from 6 global collaborators. The repertoires were made available in a free public database intended to serve as a resource for research on the immune response to SARS-CoV-2. Deeply sampled blood TCRbeta repertoires from subjects exposed to, actively infected with, or recovered from COVID-19 were included in the dataset. A de-identified subject ID, COVID-19 status, age in years and sex were almost always included in the sample metadata. The prospective study material was composed of cDNA or gDNA derived from T cells, B-cell-depleted T cells, or PBMCs. Results and caveats for the whole study, not just this receptor: The quantity of clinical and demographic metadata differed by source and by participant and was supplied without curation.

The immunoSEQ Assay, a bias-controlled multiplex PCR, was used to amplify TCRbeta CDR3 regions from genomic DNA. Regarding the original processing steps: Nucleated cell counts per sample were estimated from amplification of reference gene primers within the assay. Sequence reads were collapsed and filtered to measure the absolute abundance of every unique TCRbeta CDR3 rearrangement. Productive Simpson clonality was computed per sample as the square root of Simpson's diversity index over productive rearrangements. The immuneACCESS repertoire file appears here via TCRdb, limited to in-frame rearrangements. These files lack a portion of the clones; in checked studies, under half of the deficit traces to unresolved V genes, and the cause of the others is not known. V, J and clone size reflect that table, while D and trimming were determined from the DNA. The table for this sample lists about 150,000 clones; more than 80% of them were counted only once. The ten largest make up over 10% of the sample.

At one collaborating source in Seattle, patients were enrolled during active infection and were followed longitudinally through the course of disease. Each collaborating institution followed its own protocols to collect whole blood in K2EDTA tubes. For TCRbeta analysis, collaborators shipped samples as frozen whole blood, isolated PBMCs, or DNA extracted from either of those sample types. Trimming removed 3 bases from V and 2 bases from J, leaving 10 bases between the germline ends. As encoded in the germline V gene, CDR1 is KGHSH while CDR2 is LQKENI. From the cysteine through the phenylalanine, the CDR3 covers 14 amino acids. The kept DNA is CDR3 alone, 42 bases in frame from the first base. Remarks on this clone: Its antigen target is currently unknown. No quality values exist for individual bases; no much larger clone is one base distant.

The chain is assembled from TRBV18 and TRBJ1-2; TRBD1 is possibly the D segment (6 matching bases). This receptor was taken from a man between 18 and 35 years old with COVID-19, enrolled during active disease. Sequenced: peripheral blood. The nucleotide sequence reads TGTGCCAGCTCACCCGGGACACAGAACTATGGCTACACCTTC. Its translation is CASSPGTQNYGYTF.